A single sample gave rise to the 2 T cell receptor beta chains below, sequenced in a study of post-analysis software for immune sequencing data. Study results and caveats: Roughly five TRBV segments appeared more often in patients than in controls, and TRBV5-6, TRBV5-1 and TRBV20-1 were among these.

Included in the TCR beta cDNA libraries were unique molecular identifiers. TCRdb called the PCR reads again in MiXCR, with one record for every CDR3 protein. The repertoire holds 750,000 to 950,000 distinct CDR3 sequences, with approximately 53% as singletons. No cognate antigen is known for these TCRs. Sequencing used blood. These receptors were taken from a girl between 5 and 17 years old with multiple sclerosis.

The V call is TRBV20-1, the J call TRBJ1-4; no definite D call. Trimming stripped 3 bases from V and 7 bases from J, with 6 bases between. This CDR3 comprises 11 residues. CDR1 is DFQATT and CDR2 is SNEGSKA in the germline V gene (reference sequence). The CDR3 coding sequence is TGCAGTGCTAGTGGTAGTGAAAAACTGTTTTTT. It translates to CSASGSEKLFF.

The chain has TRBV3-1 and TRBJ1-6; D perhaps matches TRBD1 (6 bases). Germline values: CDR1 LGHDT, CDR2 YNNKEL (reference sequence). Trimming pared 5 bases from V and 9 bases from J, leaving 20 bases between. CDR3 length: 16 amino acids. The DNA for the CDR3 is TGTGCCAGCAGCGGTTCACAGGGAGGAGGAAGTTCACCCCTCCACTTT. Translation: CASSGSQGGGSSPLHF.